This T cell receptor (beta chain) was sequenced in a study of blood T cells in healthy people across ages. A second PCR, run for roughly 7 to 12 cycles, used a sample-barcoded 5' primer plus a J-beta primer mix. TCRdb recomputed calls from the 5' RACE reads with MiXCR, one row per CDR3 protein. Counted here are about 930,000 distinct CDR3 sequences, almost 30% occurring once; the ten biggest clones make up about 10%. Collection of roughly 10 milliliters of peripheral blood was performed for each donor. This sample also appeared in a second study, on T cells of mothers and their children. From that paper: Normalized overlap was always slightly, never significantly, higher in related than unrelated mother-child pairs.

This clonotype was sampled from a woman aged 40 to 50 in good health. Material for sequencing was blood.

This CDR3 reads CASSLDIDPNYGYTF. The CDR3, as DNA: TGTGCCAGCAGCTTAGATATAGATCCCAACTATGGCTACACCTTC. The chain links TRBV7-2 to TRBJ1-2; D gene unclear. The CDR3 has 15 amino acids. Germline values: CDR1 SGHTA, CDR2 FQGNSA. V was trimmed by 1 base and J by 2 bases, leaving 11 bases between them.